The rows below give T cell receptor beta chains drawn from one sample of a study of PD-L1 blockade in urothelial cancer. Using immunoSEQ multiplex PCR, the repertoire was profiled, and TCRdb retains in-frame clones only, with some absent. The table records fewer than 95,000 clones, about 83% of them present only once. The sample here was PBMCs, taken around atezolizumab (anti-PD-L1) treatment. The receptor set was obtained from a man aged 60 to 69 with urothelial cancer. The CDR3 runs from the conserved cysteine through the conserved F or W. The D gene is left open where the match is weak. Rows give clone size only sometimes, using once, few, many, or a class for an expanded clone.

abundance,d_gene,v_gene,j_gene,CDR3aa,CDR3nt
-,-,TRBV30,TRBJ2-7,CAWSAFADTVYEQYF,TGTGCCTGGAGTGCGTTCGCGGACACGGTCTACGAGCAGTACTTC
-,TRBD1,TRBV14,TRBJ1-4,CASSQSPPGQGSKLFF,TGTGCCAGCAGCCAATCACCACCGGGACAGGGTAGTAAACTGTTTTTT
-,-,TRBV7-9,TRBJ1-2,CASSLARGRASSGYTF,TGTGCCAGCAGCTTAGCGCGGGGCAGGGCGTCCTCGGGCTACACCTTC
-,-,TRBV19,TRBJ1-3,CASSSRVTSGNTIYF,TGTGCCAGTAGTTCCAGGGTGACCTCTGGAAACACCATATATTTT
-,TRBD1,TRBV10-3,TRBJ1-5,CATTDRGAGNQPQHF,TGTGCCACAACGGACAGGGGAGCTGGCAATCAGCCCCAGCATTTT
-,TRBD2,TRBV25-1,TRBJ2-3,CASSGGLAGVTSTDTQYF,TGTGCCAGCAGTGGCGGCCTAGCGGGGGTAACCTCCACAGATACGCAGTATTTT
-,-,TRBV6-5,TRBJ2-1,CASQREFPYNEQFF,TGTGCCAGCCAACGGGAGTTCCCCTACAATGAGCAGTTCTTC
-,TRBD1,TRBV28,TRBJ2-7,CASMDLPGQGTSYEQYF,TGTGCCAGCATGGACCTTCCGGGACAGGGAACCTCCTACGAGCAGTACTTC
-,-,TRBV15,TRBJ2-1,CATSDRDYNEQFF,TGTGCCACCAGCGACCGGGACTACAATGAGCAGTTCTTC
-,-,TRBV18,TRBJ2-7,CASSPRQSEQYF,TGTGCCAGCTCACCAAGACAGAGCGAGCAGTACTTC
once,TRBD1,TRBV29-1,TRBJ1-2,CSDRDRGQVWYGYTF,TGCAGCGACCGGGACAGGGGGCAGGTATGGTATGGCTACACCTTC
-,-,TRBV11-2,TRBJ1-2,CASSLDRITGSLGGYTF,TGTGCCAGCAGCTTAGATCGGATTACAGGGAGTTTGGGTGGCTACACCTTC
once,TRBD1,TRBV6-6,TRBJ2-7,CASSYAGGTGGYEQYF,TGTGCCAGCAGTTACGCGGGAGGGACAGGGGGCTACGAGCAGTACTTC
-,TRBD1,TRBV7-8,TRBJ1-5,CASSEDRANQPQHF,TGTGCCAGCAGCGAGGACAGGGCGAATCAGCCCCAGCATTTT
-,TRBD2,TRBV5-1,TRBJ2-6,CASSLAGGSGANVLTF,TGCGCCAGCAGCTTGGCCGGGGGGTCTGGGGCCAACGTCCTGACTTTC
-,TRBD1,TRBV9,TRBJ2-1,CASSARDSSYNEQFF,TGTGCCAGCAGCGCCCGGGACAGCTCCTACAATGAGCAGTTCTTC
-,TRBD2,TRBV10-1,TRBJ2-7,CASSPTSGGEKQYF,TGCGCCAGCAGCCCAACTAGCGGGGGGGAAAAGCAGTACTTC
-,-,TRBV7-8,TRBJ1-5,CASSSGLNSNQPQHF,TGTGCCAGCAGCTCAGGACTGAATAGCAATCAGCCCCAGCATTTT
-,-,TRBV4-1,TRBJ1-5,CASSQEGYQGQGTQHF,TGCGCCAGCAGCCAAGAAGGGTACCAGGGCCAGGGGACCCAGCATTTT
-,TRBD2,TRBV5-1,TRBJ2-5,CASSLWTSGGGQETQYF,TGCGCCAGCAGCCTATGGACTAGCGGGGGAGGCCAAGAGACCCAGTACTTC
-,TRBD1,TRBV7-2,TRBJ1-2,CASSRDSYGYTF,TGTGCCAGCAGCCGGGACAGCTATGGCTACACCTTC
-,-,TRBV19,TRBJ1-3,CASSYSGNTIYF,TGTGCCAGTTCCTACTCTGGAAACACCATATATTTT
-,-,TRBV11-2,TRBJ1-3,CASSLSEFSGNTIYF,TGTGCCAGCAGCTTAAGTGAGTTCTCTGGAAACACCATATATTTT
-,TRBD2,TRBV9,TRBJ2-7,CASSVGREGEQYF,TGTGCCAGCAGCGTAGGGCGGGAGGGTGAGCAGTACTTC